This is a list of T cell receptor beta chains from one sample in a study of CD8 T cells in ankylosing spondylitis. TCRdb re-derived calls from the 5' RACE reads in MiXCR, one entry per CDR3 protein. The sample includes about 400,000 distinct CDR3 sequences, 20% to 25% of them seen just once. The specimen was blood, either unsorted or a sorted T cell fraction (not recorded which). These receptors were obtained from a male donor with ankylosing spondylitis. Each CDR3 is given with its conserved first and last residue. D genes are given only for firm matches. A row's size may be missing; if present it is once, few, many or a size class.

j_gene: TRBJ2-7
d_gene: TRBD1
abundance: -
v_gene: TRBV24-1
CDR3aa: CATSDRDRSYEQYF
CDR3nt: TGTGCCACCAGTGATCGGGACAGATCCTACGAGCAGTACTTC

j_gene: TRBJ2-1
d_gene: -
abundance: -
v_gene: TRBV11-2
CDR3aa: CASSLIGYYNEQFF
CDR3nt: TGTGCCAGCAGCTTGATTGGGTACTACAATGAGCAGTTCTTC

j_gene: TRBJ2-7
d_gene: -
abundance: -
v_gene: TRBV7-3
CDR3aa: CASSQDGILSYEQYF
CDR3nt: TGTGCCAGCAGCCAGGACGGTATCCTCTCCTACGAGCAGTACTTC

j_gene: TRBJ2-1
d_gene: -
abundance: once
v_gene: TRBV3-1
CDR3aa: CASSQDLTNYNEQFF
CDR3nt: TGTGCCAGCAGCCAAGATTTGACTAATTACAATGAGCAGTTCTTC

j_gene: TRBJ2-3
d_gene: TRBD2
abundance: -
v_gene: TRBV11-3
CDR3aa: CASSLLTSGSADTQYF
CDR3nt: TGTGCCAGCAGCTTACTCACTAGCGGGAGTGCAGATACGCAGTATTTT

j_gene: TRBJ2-6
d_gene: -
abundance: -
v_gene: TRBV6-5
CDR3aa: CASSYGLVSSGANVLTF
CDR3nt: TGTGCCAGCAGTTACGGATTAGTGAGTTCTGGGGCCAACGTCCTGACTTTC

j_gene: TRBJ2-1
d_gene: -
abundance: -
v_gene: TRBV5-6
CDR3aa: CASSYMDGRAYNEQFF
CDR3nt: TGTGCCAGCAGTTATATGGATGGGAGAGCCTACAATGAGCAGTTCTTC

j_gene: TRBJ2-2
d_gene: -
abundance: -
v_gene: TRBV7-3
CDR3aa: CASSLVPLAVNTGELFF
CDR3nt: TGTGCCAGCAGCTTAGTCCCCCTAGCAGTGAACACCGGGGAGCTGTTTTTT

j_gene: TRBJ1-1
d_gene: -
abundance: few
v_gene: TRBV20-1
CDR3aa: CSARDLANTEAFF
CDR3nt: TGCAGTGCTAGAGATCTGGCGAACACTGAAGCTTTCTTT

j_gene: TRBJ1-2
d_gene: -
abundance: -
v_gene: TRBV20-1
CDR3aa: CSARDLAANNYGYTF
CDR3nt: TGCAGTGCTAGGGACCTGGCGGCCAACAACTATGGCTACACCTTC

j_gene: TRBJ2-7
d_gene: -
abundance: -
v_gene: TRBV7-2
CDR3aa: CASSVGTYSSYEQYF
CDR3nt: TGTGCCAGCAGCGTCGGGACTTACAGCTCCTACGAGCAGTACTTC

j_gene: TRBJ1-2
d_gene: -
abundance: once
v_gene: TRBV20-1
CDR3aa: CSAGGWGDGYTF
CDR3nt: TGCAGTGCTGGGGGGTGGGGCGACGGCTACACCTTC

j_gene: TRBJ2-2
d_gene: TRBD2
abundance: -
v_gene: TRBV19
CDR3aa: CASSTPWLAGTGELFF
CDR3nt: TGTGCCAGTAGTACCCCGTGGCTAGCGGGAACCGGGGAGCTGTTTTTT

j_gene: TRBJ1-1
d_gene: -
abundance: -
v_gene: TRBV16
CDR3aa: CASSQFAMTEAFF
CDR3nt: TGTGCCAGCAGCCAATTTGCGATGACTGAAGCTTTCTTT